This TCR beta chain was captured in a study of T cell responses to AZD1222 COVID-19 vaccine. As to this clone: Its specificity is unknown.

Germline loops: CDR1 LNHDA, CDR2 SQIVND (reference sequence). This CDR3 comprises 17 residues. Trimming took off 1 base at V and 3 bases at J, with 18 bases between the two ends. Profiled with immunoSEQ multiplex PCR; TCRdb holds only in-frame clones, not every one. The table lists 55,000 to 90,000 clones, 65% to 90% of them singletons. Study-level points and caveats: Clonal diversity was possibly underestimated, and white British individuals and females predominated among donors. At baseline, seropositivity was found in only six or seven AZD1222 recipients.

The chain links TRBV19 to TRBJ1-2; possibly TRBD1 for D (5 bases). The receptor's source is an adult in good health. The source was peripheral blood, collected on day 0 of AZD1222 vaccination. This CDR3 reads CASSIGAGPPPYYGYTF. CDR3 in DNA: TGTGCCAGTAGTATAGGGGCGGGGCCCCCACCATACTATGGCTACACCTTC.